Below, 20 T cell receptor beta chains from the same sample are listed, as sequenced in a study of blood T cells in healthy people across ages. Next came a second PCR, run for roughly 6 to 11 cycles, which used a sample-barcoded 5' primer along with a J-beta primer mix. TCRdb re-called the 5' RACE reads with MiXCR, one entry per CDR3 protein. Here the sample spans about a million distinct CDR3 sequences, 51% being singletons. Sequenced material: blood. These receptor sequences come from a woman aged 55-70 years in good health.

The sample holds a few counts of this clonotype. The chain is built from TRBV6-2 or TRBV6-3 and TRBJ1-2, with D perhaps matching TRBD1 (5 bases). CDR1 is MNHEY, CDR2 SVGEGT, per germline. The CDR3 totals 15 residues. V was clipped by 2 bases and J by 5 bases, with 15 bases between them. For the CDR3, the DNA is TGTGCCAGCAGTTACCGGGACGCTCGAGGGTATGGCTACACCTTC. Translated: CASSYRDARGYGYTF.

This clonotype was detected once. This sequence joins TRBV30 and TRBJ2-5; 14 bases line up with TRBD2. The CDR3 sequence is 17 residues long. The V and J ends lost 2 bases and 11 bases, in that order; junction bases with no gene match: 16. Germline-derived CDR1 and CDR2 are GTSNPN and SVGIG (reference sequence). CDR3 residues: CAWSSTRLAGGPHEQYF. The CDR3 bases are TGTGCCTGGAGTTCAACTCGACTAGCGGGAGGGCCCCATGAGCAGTACTTC.

The CDR3 spells CATDPNVGEDRETQYF. The CDR3 DNA is TGTGCCACCGACCCCAATGTGGGAGAGGATAGGGAGACCCAGTACTTC. The chain employs TRBV7-9 and TRBJ2-4, with a possible D match to TRBD2 (5 bases). The end of the DNA is better explained by TRBJ2-5, so the J call may be wrong. CDR1 and CDR2 (germline): SEHNR, FQNEAQ (reference sequence). This CDR3 region has 16 residues.

The sample holds a few counts of this clonotype. Here the CDR3 DNA reads TGCGCCAGCAGCCACACAGGCCCCACCTCTAGCGAGCAGTACTTC. This sequence encodes CASSHTGPTSSEQYF. The chain uses TRBV4-1 and TRBJ2-7; TRBD1 might be the D (5 bases). Germline CDR1 MGHRA, CDR2 YSYEKL. The CDR3 extends over 15 amino acids. The V and J ends lost 3 bases and 6 bases respectively, with 18 bases between them.

This chain uses TRBV25-1 with TRBJ2-2, with 12 positions matching TRBD2. With 3 bases clipped from V and 1 base from J, the junction kept 9 bases outside the gene matches. This CDR3 has 19 amino acids. Germline V gene lookup returns CDR1 MGHDK and CDR2 SYGVNS. The CDR3 here is CASSEWTSGVARNTGELFF. The CDR3 DNA reads as TGTGCCAGCAGTGAGTGGACTAGCGGGGTTGCTAGGAACACCGGGGAGCTGTTTTTT.

This chain links TRBV20-1 with TRBJ2-7; maybe TRBD2 (6 bases). Germline CDR1 DFQATT, CDR2 SNEGSKA (reference sequence). V was trimmed by 6 bases and J by 3 bases, leaving 15 bases between them. The CDR3 extends over 13 amino acids. This CDR3 reads CSAQRAGYYEQYF. The CDR3, as DNA: TGCAGTGCCCAGCGGGCTGGTTACTACGAGCAGTACTTC.

V gene TRBV6-5 combines with J gene TRBJ1-2, with TRBD1 matching 9 bases. J lost 9 bases, V lost 2 bases, and 1 base had no gene match. This CDR3 is 12 amino acids long. Germline CDR1 reads MNHEY; CDR2 reads SVGAGI. The CDR3 spells CASSYGTGSYTF. The CDR3, as DNA: TGTGCCAGCAGTTACGGGACAGGGAGCTACACCTTC.

The rearrangement links TRBV29-1 to TRBJ2-7, with D tentatively TRBD1 (5 bases). The CDR3 has 12 residues. The germline V gene encodes CDR1 SQVTM and CDR2 ANQGSEA. V was shortened by 6 bases and J by 1 base, with 10 bases between the two germline ends. The DNA of the CDR3 is TGCAGCGTAGCGACAGTTTCCTACGAGCAGTACTTC. Amino acid sequence: CSVATVSYEQYF.

The genes are TRBV7-9 and TRBJ2-7; TRBD2 aligns across 7 bases. Germline loops: CDR1 SEHNR, CDR2 FQNEAQ (reference sequence). V dropped 5 bases and J dropped 0; count of bases not matched to a gene: 10. This CDR3 contains 16 residues. The chain's CDR3 is CASSQDPGTTSYEQYF. In nucleotides, the CDR3 is TGTGCCAGCAGCCAAGACCCCGGGACTACCTCCTACGAGCAGTACTTC.

This clonotype was detected only once. The chain joins TRBV6-2 or TRBV6-3 to TRBJ2-1; possible D gene TRBD1, 5 bases. The V end was cut by 2 bases, the J end by 6 bases, with 26 bases between. The germline gives CDR1 MNHEY, CDR2 SVGEGT. CDR3 length: 19 amino acids. The CDR3 protein is CASSYQGDRVVREINEQFF. CDR3 in DNA: TGTGCCAGCAGTTACCAAGGGGATAGGGTGGTCAGAGAAATCAATGAGCAGTTCTTC.

The rearrangement uses TRBV4-2 and TRBJ2-1, with TRBD2 as a possible D gene (5 bases). Germline CDR1 and CDR2: LGHNA and YNFKEQ. The CDR3 runs to 13 residues. The V gene lost 0 bases and the J gene lost 9 bases, with 9 bases spanning the gap. CDR3 sequence reads: CASSQDTRGEQFF. The CDR3 nucleotides are TGTGCCAGCAGCCAAGATACTAGAGGTGAGCAGTTCTTC.

This clonotype has ten or more counts. This chain links TRBV29-1 with TRBJ2-4; D is uncertain. This CDR3 has 10 residues. Germline loops: CDR1 SQVTM, CDR2 ANQGSEA. V lost 2 bases and J lost 15, with 11 bases in between. This CDR3 reads CSVELERTYF. CDR3 coding DNA: TGCAGCGTTGAATTGGAGCGCACGTACTTC.

The chain is built from TRBV28 and TRBJ2-1; D is unclear. Germline assignment: CDR1 MDHEN and CDR2 SYDVKM. V lost 7 bases and J lost 0, with 10 bases in between. This CDR3 is 14 amino acids long. The CDR3 coding sequence is TGTGCCAGCAAACTCGGTACCTCCTACAATGAGCAGTTCTTC. Protein: CASKLGTSYNEQFF.

In its sample, this clonotype was seen a few times. The genes are TRBV11-2 and TRBJ2-4; 9 bases align to TRBD2. The ends lost 4 bases at V and 9 bases at J; junction bases unmatched: 10. Per the germline V gene, CDR1 is SGHAT and CDR2 is FQNNGV. This CDR3 spans 15 amino acids. The CDR3 coding sequence is TGTGCCAGCAGCTCTAGCGGGACAGCCTTCGGCATTCAGTACTTC. Translating it yields CASSSSGTAFGIQYF.

CDR3 bases: TGCAGTGCTAGAGCCGCCCCAGATACGCAGTATTTT. Its protein product is CSARAAPDTQYF. The V and J genes are TRBV20-1 and TRBJ2-3, with D hard to call. Germline V gene lookup returns CDR1 DFQATT and CDR2 SNEGSKA (reference sequence). The CDR3 runs to 12 residues. The ends were cut back, 1 base at V and 4 bases at J, with 6 bases in the middle.

The rearrangement links TRBV20-1 to TRBJ2-3; a weak D match, TRBD2 (6 bases). Germline CDR1 reads DFQATT; CDR2 reads SNEGSKA (reference sequence). CDR3 size: 16 residues. Between the trimmed V and J ends, which lost 2 bases and 9 bases, there was a span of 24 bases. CDR3 sequence: CSARIGAGGIGPTQYF. The CDR3 nucleotides read TGCAGTGCTAGAATAGGGGCCGGCGGGATAGGTCCCACGCAGTATTTT.

The chain has TRBV6-5 and TRBJ2-7; perhaps TRBD1 as D (6 bases). Germline CDR1 MNHEY, CDR2 SVGAGI. CDR3 size: 15 residues. The V and J ends lost 0 bases and 0 bases respectively, with 9 bases between them. CDR3 amino acids: CASSYSRDTSYEQYF. The CDR3 DNA follows: TGTGCCAGCAGTTACTCTAGGGACACCTCCTACGAGCAGTACTTC.

This sequence joins TRBV3-1 and TRBJ2-6, with D perhaps TRBD1 (5 bases). V was trimmed by 2 bases and J by 0 bases, leaving 8 bases between them. CDR1 and CDR2 (germline): LGHDT, YNNKEL (reference sequence). CDR3 length: 16 amino acids. CDR3 coding DNA: TGTGCCAGCAGCCAATACAGGTACTCTGGGGCCAACGTCCTGACTTTC. Protein product: CASSQYRYSGANVLTF. The variable domain in full, with the rest retrieved from reference TRBV3-1 and TRBJ2-6, is DTAVSQTPKYLVTQMGNDKSIKCEQNLGHDTMYWYKQDSKKFLKIMFSYNNKELIINETVPNRFSPKSPDKAHLNLHINSLELGDSAVYFCASSQYRYSGANVLTFGAGSRLTVL.

This clonotype showed up just a few times. This sequence joins TRBV27 and TRBJ1-2, with TRBD1 matching over 7 bases. V shed 6 bases, J shed 8 bases, and the junction held 9 bases outside the gene matches. The CDR3 is 13 residues long. Per the germline V gene, CDR1 is MNHEY and CDR2 is SMNVEV (reference sequence). The CDR3 is CASSTGTVNGYTF. The CDR3 DNA reads as TGTGCCAGCAGCACCGGGACAGTGAACGGCTACACCTTC.

This chain uses TRBV6-2 or TRBV6-3 with TRBJ2-7, with D possibly matching TRBD1 (6 bases). Per the germline V gene, CDR1 is MNHEY and CDR2 is SVGEGT. This CDR3 comprises 14 residues. Trimming took off 5 bases at V and 3 bases at J, with 14 bases between the two ends. The CDR3 region has the DNA TGTGCCAGCAGTACGAGTCCAGGGGTCTACGAGCAGTACTTC. It translates to CASSTSPGVYEQYF.